Following are 18 T cell receptor beta chains from one sample sequenced in a study of blood T cell repertoires in COVID-19. Assay used: immunoSEQ multiplex PCR; TCRdb lists only in-frame clones, some missing. The table shows about 56,000 clones, with roughly 86% occurring only once. The sample comprised peripheral blood. These receptor sequences come from a middle-aged man with active COVID-19.

The chain combines TRBV18 with TRBJ1-2, with TRBD1 identical over 12 bases. Germline lookup yields CDR1 KGHSH and CDR2 LQKENI. The V and J ends lost 2 bases and 6 bases, in that order; junction bases with no gene match: 4. This CDR3 is built from 15 residues. CDR3 region: CASSPGTGGADGYTF. The DNA for the CDR3 is TGTGCCAGCTCACCAGGGACAGGGGGCGCAGATGGCTACACCTTC.

The V gene is TRBV7-2, the J gene TRBJ1-6; possible D gene TRBD1, 5 bases. Germline V gene data show CDR1 as SGHTA and CDR2 as FQGNSA. The V end was cut by 4 bases, the J end by 7 bases, with 5 bases between. CDR3 length: 12 amino acids. The CDR3 nucleotides read TGTGCCAGCAGCTACAGGAATTCACCCCTCCACTTT. Amino acid sequence: CASSYRNSPLHF.

This chain uses TRBV5-1 with TRBJ1-1, with TRBD1 identical over 9 bases. Losses at the gene ends were 0 bases for V and 4 bases for J; bases not matched to a gene: 13. Germline V gives CDR1 SGHRS, CDR2 YFSETQ. There are 18 residues in the CDR3. The CDR3 loop is CASSLGRGNRGLGTEAFF. The CDR3 bases are TGCGCCAGCAGCTTGGGAAGGGGAAACAGGGGGCTCGGCACTGAAGCTTTCTTT.

The table lists this clone with a count of one. The chain is built from TRBV29-1 and TRBJ1-6, with D perhaps TRBD1 (5 bases). The CDR3 extends over 14 amino acids. Germline V gene data show CDR1 as SQVTM and CDR2 as ANQGSEA. With 4 bases removed from V and 14 bases from J, the gap between germline ends came to 21 bases. In DNA, the CDR3 is TGCAGCGTTGCCCCCAACGGAGTTCGGGGGACCCTCCACTTT. It yields the protein CSVAPNGVRGTLHF.

The table lists this clone with a count of one. The gene calls are TRBV7-8 and TRBJ2-1; TRBD2 matches at 15 bases. Germline V gene sequence: CDR1 SGHVS, CDR2 FQNEAQ. Trimming removed 6 bases from V and 8 bases from J; junction bases left unmatched: 11. The CDR3 sequence is 17 residues long. The CDR3 DNA follows: TGTGCCAGCAGAACACCAAGGACTAGCGGGGGGGCCTATGAGCAGTTCTTC. Protein product: CASRTPRTSGGAYEQFF.

The V call is TRBV28, the J call TRBJ2-5; 12 bases fit TRBD2. The V and J ends lost 5 bases and 5 bases, in that order; junction bases with no gene match: 6. Germline CDR1 MDHEN, CDR2 SYDVKM. The CDR3 spans 15 residues. The CDR3 region has the DNA TGTGCCAGCAGTGTCGGACTAGCGGGGAGGGAGACCCAGTACTTC. Encoded protein: CASSVGLAGRETQYF.

The genes are TRBV3-1 (or the pseudogene TRBV3-2) and TRBJ1-2; D is undetermined. V was pared by 3 bases and J by 8 bases, with 10 bases between. Germline-derived CDR1 and CDR2 are LGHDT and YNNKEL (reference sequence). CDR3 length: 12 amino acids. The CDR3: CASSQREGGYTF. CDR3 sequence (DNA): TGTGCCAGCAGCCAGCGGGAGGGAGGCTACACCTTC.

This chain joins TRBV5-1 and TRBJ2-7; TRBD1 aligns across 10 bases. Germline V lookup: CDR1 SGHRS, CDR2 YFSETQ. CDR3 length: 15 residues. Trimming cost V 4 bases and J 0 bases; bases outside gene matches: 4. The DNA of the CDR3 is TGCGCCAGCAGCGGGACAGGGGCCTCCTCCTACGAGCAGTACTTC. The encoded protein is CASSGTGASSYEQYF. The full variable domain, completed using reference TRBV5-1 and TRBJ2-7, is KAGVTQTPRYLIKTRGQQVTLSCSPISGHRSVSWYQQTPGQGLQFLFEYFSETQRNKGNFPGRFSGRQFSNSRSEMNVSTLELGDSALYLCASSGTGASSYEQYFGPGTRLTVT.

The chain combines TRBV25-1 with TRBJ2-2; D unclear. V was cut by 2 bases and J by 6 bases, with 10 bases left in between. From germline, CDR1 is MGHDK and CDR2 SYGVNS. This CDR3 spans 14 amino acids. CDR3: CASSETRPAGELFF. The DNA for the CDR3 is TGTGCCAGCAGTGAAACCCGCCCGGCCGGGGAGCTGTTTTTT.

This chain's CDR3 is CASSYLDTDNSPLHF. CDR3 sequence (DNA): TGTGCCAGCAGTTACCTGGACACAGATAATTCACCCCTCCACTTT. The V and J genes are TRBV6-6 and TRBJ1-6; the D gene is possibly TRBD1 (5 bases). CDR1 and CDR2 (germline): MNHNY, SVGAGI (reference sequence). V lost 2 bases and J lost 5, with 10 bases in between. This CDR3 contains 15 residues.

V gene TRBV18 combines with J gene TRBJ2-7; 10 bases agree with TRBD1. Germline CDR1 is KGHSH and CDR2 is LQKENI. Trimming cost V 3 bases and J 2 bases; bases outside gene matches: 1. The CDR3 is made up of 14 amino acids. CDR3 sequence: CASSPGQGPYEQYF. Written as DNA, the CDR3 is TGTGCCAGCTCACCGGGACAGGGGCCCTACGAGCAGTACTTC.

The V gene is TRBV7-2, the J gene TRBJ2-2; 10 positions match TRBD2. J lost 6 bases, V lost 9 bases, and 7 bases had no gene match. This CDR3 has 14 residues. Germline assignment: CDR1 SGHTA and CDR2 FQGNSA. Here the CDR3 reads CASRLAGSPGELFF. CDR3 bases: TGTGCCAGTCGACTAGCGGGTAGCCCCGGGGAGCTGTTTTTT.

The rearrangement uses TRBV5-4 and TRBJ2-7; TRBD1 agrees at 7 bases. The CDR3 totals 12 residues. J gave up 5 bases and V 2 bases, and 1 base lay outside the gene matches. Germline CDR1 SGHNT, CDR2 YYREEE (reference sequence). CDR3 nucleotide sequence: TGTGCCAGCAGCTTCGGACAGGACGAGCAGTACTTC. Translating gives CASSFGQDEQYF.

The V gene is TRBV9, the J gene TRBJ1-2; D might be TRBD1 (5 bases). The V and J ends lost 3 bases and 12 bases respectively, with 18 bases between them. This CDR3 has 13 amino acids. Germline values: CDR1 SGDLS, CDR2 YYNGEE. CDR3 region: CASSAGVGGFHTF. The CDR3 DNA follows: TGTGCCAGCAGCGCGGGGGTTGGGGGGTTCCACACCTTC.

The chain couples TRBV5-6 to TRBJ2-3, with 14 bases identical to TRBD2. CDR3 length equals 18 residues. V was pared by 4 bases and J by 0 bases, with 7 bases of the junction left unmatched. The germline V gene encodes CDR1 SGHDT and CDR2 YYEEEE. The CDR3 loop is CASSPGLAGAPSTDTQYF. Here the CDR3 DNA reads TGTGCCAGCAGCCCGGGACTAGCGGGGGCTCCGAGCACAGATACGCAGTATTTT.

V gene TRBV5-1 combines with J gene TRBJ1-2; tentatively, D is TRBD1 (5 bases). The germline CDR1 and CDR2 sequences are SGHRS and YFSETQ. The CDR3 spans 14 residues. The V gene lost 2 bases and the J gene lost 2 bases, with 10 bases spanning the gap. The CDR3 region has the DNA TGCGCCAGCAGCTTATCTCAGGGCAACTATGGCTACACCTTC. Protein: CASSLSQGNYGYTF.

This chain uses TRBV2 with TRBJ1-1; D perhaps matches TRBD1 (6 bases). V was trimmed by 7 bases and J by 1 base, leaving 19 bases between them. This CDR3 is 16 amino acids long. Germline loops: CDR1 SNHLY, CDR2 FYNNEI. The CDR3 loop reads CASKRGGPTTNTEAFF. The CDR3 nucleotides read TGTGCCAGCAAGAGAGGGGGTCCTACCACGAACACTGAAGCTTTCTTT. The full variable domain, its missing parts supplied by reference TRBV2 and TRBJ1-1, is EPEVTQTPSHQVTQMGQEVILRCVPISNHLYFYWYRQILGQKVEFLVSFYNNEISEKSEIFDDQFSVERPDGSNFTLKIRSTKLEDSAMYFCASKRGGPTTNTEAFFGQGTRLTVV.

The V call is TRBV2, the J call TRBJ2-1, with D possibly being TRBD1 (5 bases). Germline V gene data show CDR1 as SNHLY and CDR2 as FYNNEI. V gave up 0 bases and J gave up 9 bases, with 12 bases separating them. This CDR3 comprises 14 residues. The CDR3 loop reads CASSEAKGFGEQFF. The CDR3 nucleotides read TGTGCCAGCAGTGAAGCGAAGGGGTTCGGTGAGCAGTTCTTC.